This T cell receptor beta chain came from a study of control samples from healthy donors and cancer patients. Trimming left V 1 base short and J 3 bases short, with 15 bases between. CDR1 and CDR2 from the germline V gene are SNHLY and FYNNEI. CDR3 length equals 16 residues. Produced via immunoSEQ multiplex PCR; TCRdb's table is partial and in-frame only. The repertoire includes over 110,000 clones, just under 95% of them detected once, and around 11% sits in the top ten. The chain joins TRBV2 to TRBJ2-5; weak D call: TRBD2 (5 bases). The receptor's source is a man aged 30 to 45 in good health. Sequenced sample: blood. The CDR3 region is CASSEVGWENEETQYF. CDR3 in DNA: TGTGCCAGCAGTGAAGTGGGGTGGGAGAACGAAGAGACCCAGTACTTC. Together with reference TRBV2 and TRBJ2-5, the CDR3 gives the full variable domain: EPEVTQTPSHQVTQMGQEVILRCVPISNHLYFYWYRQILGQKVEFLVSFYNNEISEKSEIFDDQFSVERPDGSNFTLKIRSTKLEDSAMYFCASSEVGWENEETQYFGPGTRLLVL.